Described below is a single T cell receptor (beta chain) sequence and its context. Its target is unknown. These data originate in a study of T cell repertoires in cytomegalovirus infection. General study findings and limits: Identification of carriers of CMV plus the relevant HLA was performed using cumulative public TCR beta family frequency.

Germline CDR1 DFQATT, CDR2 SNEGSKA (reference sequence). J lost 1 base, V lost 3 bases, and 9 bases had no gene match. The CDR3 sequence is 18 residues long. TCRdb reanalysed the reads using MiXCR and keeps one entry per CDR3 protein. The sample contains some 600,000 distinct CDR3 sequences, approximately 24% of which appear only once. The J gene is TRBJ2-1, the V gene TRBV20-1; TRBD2 aligns across 13 bases. This TCR derives from a human donor in good health (CMV status not recorded). Some clones in this sample may be carry-over from other donors' samples. The specimen sequenced was CD8+ T cells from PBMCs. CDR3: CSARPLAGGYLSYNEQFF. The CDR3 DNA is TGCAGTGCTAGGCCACTAGCGGGGGGGTACCTATCCTACAATGAGCAGTTCTTC.